This entry features one TCR beta chain sequence. These data belong to a study of T-cell reconstitution after alpha-beta-depleted transplantation in children. Unique molecular identifiers were used in preparing the TCRbeta library. Using its own MiXCR run on the PCR reads, TCRdb lists one record per CDR3 protein. The profile covers a few hundred thousand distinct CDR3 sequences, with 10% appearing a single time and around 2.5% taken by the ten largest. The sequencing here drew on PBMCs from the stem cell graft donor, taken from the stem cell graft. The TCR comes from a human donor who donated a stem cell graft to a child with acute lymphoblastic leukemia.

DNA for the CDR3: TGTGCCAGCAGTCTCCAAAGCGGGAGTGGAACTGGGGAGCTGTTTTTT. It codes for CASSLQSGSGTGELFF. V is TRBV12-3 or TRBV12-4 and J is TRBJ2-2, with TRBD2 identical over 8 bases. After removal of 5 bases from V and 8 bases from J, the junction contained 13 bases not matched to a gene. The CDR3 covers 16 residues.